The clone carrying this T cell receptor (beta chain) was detected once. Germline V CDR1 and CDR2: MGHRA, YSYEKL. The CDR3 has 19 residues. V shed 5 bases and J shed 2 bases, with 24 bases lying between them. The record originates from a study of blood T cell repertoires in COVID-19. As for the study in general: Italy, Spain and the United States were the sources of the convalescent and acute COVID-19 samples. The cDNA or gDNA used as material had been derived from T cells, B-cell-depleted T cells, or PBMCs.

Categorization into cohorts depended on clinical history that participants reported. In the authors' workflow: Estimates of nucleated cell counts were drawn from the amplification of reference gene primers. Profiling relied on immunoSEQ multiplex PCR, and the TCRdb table lists in-frame clones only, not all of them. The DNA was the basis for D and trimming; V, J and clone size are from that table. This table holds almost 250,000 clones, approximately 90% found once. The sample was PBMCs or T cells enriched from blood (not recorded which). The clonotype was recovered from a woman aged 25 to 39 who had recovered from COVID-19. V is TRBV4-1 and J is TRBJ2-2; D perhaps matches TRBD1 (6 bases). CDR3 bases: TGCGCCAGCAGCACCTACAGGGACCGGGGTACTTTAAACACCGGGGAGCTGTTTTTT. Its translation: CASSTYRDRGTLNTGELFF.